These 23 T cell receptor beta chains came from one sample sequenced in a study of Graves' ophthalmopathy and Graves' hyperthyroidism. Amplification of the TCR beta CDR3 regions used RNA transcripts (as template). The workflow started with a first-round RT-PCR run with HTBI primers and then moved on to a second-round multiplex PCR. One entry per CDR3 protein, called by TCRdb with MiXCR from the multiplex PCR reads. The profile shows hundreds of thousands of distinct CDR3 sequences, over 15% of them singletons. Material for sequencing was peripheral blood. These receptors were taken from a woman younger than 35 with stable Graves' hyperthyroidism.

The gene calls are TRBV5-1 and TRBJ2-7; D is perhaps TRBD1 (5 bases). CDR1 is SGHRS and CDR2 is YFSETQ in the germline V gene. V dropped 0 bases and J dropped 3 bases, with 13 bases sitting between them. CDR3 length: 15 amino acids. CDR3 sequence (DNA): TGCGCCAGCAGCTTGGTGGATCAGGGCTTCTACGAGCAGTACTTC. This gives the protein CASSLVDQGFYEQYF.

This clonotype was detected ten times or more. The rearrangement joins TRBV11-2 to TRBJ2-5, with TRBD2 identical over 10 bases. Germline CDR1 is SGHAT and CDR2 is FQNNGV. Trimming removed 0 bases from V and 9 bases from J; junction bases left unmatched: 13. This CDR3 contains 17 residues. CDR3 protein: CASSLERVLAGTKAQYF. In DNA form, the CDR3 reads TGTGCCAGCAGCTTAGAGAGGGTACTAGCGGGGACTAAAGCCCAGTACTTC. The full variable domain, in which reference TRBV11-2 and TRBJ2-5 provide the parts outside the CDR3, is EAGVAQSPRYKIIEKRQSVAFWCNPISGHATLYWYQQILGQGPKLLIQFQNNGVVDDSQLPKDRFSAERLKGVDSTLKIQPAKLEDSAVYLCASSLERVLAGTKAQYFGPGTRLLVL.

This chain connects TRBV28 to TRBJ2-7; no firm D call. CDR1 is MDHEN, CDR2 SYDVKM, per germline. CDR3 size: 13 residues. V lost 3 bases and J 5 bases, leaving 11 bases between the germline ends. The CDR3 sequence: CASSFPPVDEQYF. The CDR3 DNA follows: TGTGCCAGCAGTTTCCCCCCGGTTGACGAGCAGTACTTC.

The J gene is TRBJ1-5, the V gene TRBV6-5; TRBD1 aligns across 8 bases. Germline lookup yields CDR1 MNHEY and CDR2 SVGAGI. Unmatched junction bases numbered 5, after V lost 4 bases and J lost 6 bases. The CDR3 spans 14 residues. CDR3 region: CASSLDRVVQPQHF. CDR3 nucleotides: TGTGCCAGCAGTTTGGACAGGGTGGTTCAGCCCCAGCATTTT.

This clonotype has ten or more counts. The gene calls are TRBV27 and TRBJ2-2; 7 positions agree with TRBD1. The CDR3 length is 15 residues. J gave up 2 bases and V 3 bases, and 3 bases lay outside the gene matches. Germline assignment: CDR1 MNHEY and CDR2 SMNVEV (reference sequence). The CDR3 coding sequence is TGTGCCAGCAGTTTGAGGGGGCGAAACACCGGGGAGCTGTTTTTT. Its protein product is CASSLRGRNTGELFF.

This clonotype was seen at least ten times. The chain links TRBV6-2 or TRBV6-3 to TRBJ1-6; D remains ambiguous. Germline CDR1 and CDR2: MNHEY and SVGEGT. V dropped 6 bases and J dropped 8 bases, with 14 bases sitting between them. The CDR3 contains 14 residues. CDR3 protein: CASSQGRAYSPLHF. Here the CDR3 DNA reads TGTGCCAGCAGCCAAGGACGGGCGTATTCACCCCTCCACTTT.

In regard to this clonotype: Since the CDR3 does not end with the conserved phenylalanine or tryptophan, this likely comes from a read error. CDR3 residues: CATSGGKGGDQPQHS. As DNA, the CDR3 is TGTGCCACCAGTGGTGGGAAAGGGGGCGATCAGCCCCAGCATTCT. V gene TRBV24-1 combines with J gene TRBJ1-5; 7 nucleotides align to TRBD1. The CDR3 runs 15 residues. The germline V gene has CDR1 KGHDR and CDR2 SFDVKD. V shed 5 bases, J shed 5 bases, and the junction held 8 bases outside the gene matches.

There are many counts of this clonotype. This chain links TRBV7-2 with TRBJ1-2; a possible D gene is TRBD1 (5 bases). The CDR3 runs to 12 residues. The ends were cut back, 4 bases at V and 9 bases at J, with 12 bases in the middle. Looked up from germline, CDR1 is SGHTA and CDR2 is FQGNSA. The CDR3 DNA follows: TGTGCCAGCAGCTCACGGACAACGAGCTACACCTTC. It specifies CASSSRTTSYTF.

This clonotype was counted only a few times. The rearrangement links TRBV5-1 to TRBJ1-1; D uncertain. The germline CDR1 and CDR2 sequences are SGHRS and YFSETQ. This CDR3 region has 13 residues. Trimming removed 7 bases at V and 0 bases at J, with 10 bases between. In nucleotides, the CDR3 is TGCGCCAGCCAGGTATCTATGAACACTGAAGCTTTCTTT. Its protein product is CASQVSMNTEAFF. Filled out from reference TRBV5-1 and TRBJ1-1, the complete variable domain reads KAGVTQTPRYLIKTRGQQVTLSCSPISGHRSVSWYQQTPGQGLQFLFEYFSETQRNKGNFPGRFSGRQFSNSRSEMNVSTLELGDSALYLCASQVSMNTEAFFGQGTRLTVV.

Ten or more counts support this clonotype. The chain recombines TRBV11-1 with TRBJ1-5; TRBD1 matches at 7 bases. Germline V gene data show CDR1 as SGHAT and CDR2 as FQDESV (reference sequence). CDR3 length equals 16 residues. Trimming took 5 bases from V and 1 from J; bases not matched to a gene: 8. In DNA, the CDR3 is TGTGCCAGCAGCCCGCTGACAGGGCGCAGCAATCAGCCCCAGCATTTT. Amino acid sequence: CASSPLTGRSNQPQHF.

Remarks on this clonotype: A read error may be the cause here, since a much bigger clone is one base away. V and J are TRBV12-5 and TRBJ2-2, with a possible D match to TRBD2 (5 bases). CDR1 LGHNT and CDR2 FRNRAP come from the germline V gene. The length of the CDR3 is 12 residues. As DNA, the CDR3 is TGTGCTAGTGCCCCTGAAGCCGGGGAGCTGTGTTTT. As protein: CASAPEAGELCF.

This clonotype appeared a few times. This chain joins TRBV28 and TRBJ2-5; D may match TRBD1 or TRBD2 (5 bases each). The V and J ends lost 6 bases and 0 bases respectively, with 14 bases between them. The CDR3 sequence is 15 residues long. Germline values: CDR1 MDHEN, CDR2 SYDVKM. CDR3 in amino acids: CASSQRGDYQETQYF. The CDR3 DNA is TGTGCCAGCAGCCAAAGGGGAGACTACCAAGAGACCCAGTACTTC.

This clonotype showed up many times. The chain employs TRBV6-2 or TRBV6-3 and TRBJ1-5; D is perhaps TRBD1 (6 bases). Germline CDR1 MNHEY, CDR2 SVGEGT. V lost 5 bases, J lost 2 bases, and 25 bases lay in between. This CDR3 comprises 19 residues. As DNA, the CDR3 is TGTGCCAGCAGTCCTCCCGGGGCTTGGGGGCGCGGACGCAATCAGCCCCAGCATTTT. Its translation: CASSPPGAWGRGRNQPQHF.

The chain links TRBV11-2 to TRBJ2-7, with D maybe TRBD1 (6 bases). The germline V gene encodes CDR1 SGHAT and CDR2 FQNNGV. V dropped 5 bases and J dropped 11 bases, with 13 bases sitting between them. The CDR3 spans 11 residues. The CDR3 is CASSPHRVKYF. CDR3 DNA sequence: TGTGCCAGCAGCCCACACAGGGTCAAGTACTTC.

Ten or more counts support this clonotype. The CDR3 here is CASSYLFGGVFYEQYF. In nucleotides, the CDR3 is TGTGCCAGCAGTTACCTTTTTGGGGGCGTGTTCTACGAGCAGTACTTC. The chain uses TRBV6-2 or TRBV6-3 and TRBJ2-7; D is perhaps TRBD1 (6 bases). This CDR3 has 16 amino acids. Germline CDR1 and CDR2: MNHEY and SVGEGT. V shed 2 bases and J shed 3 bases, with 17 bases lying between them.

V is TRBV20-1 and J is TRBJ2-5; 12 nucleotides match TRBD2. The V gene end was trimmed by 5 bases and the J gene end by 7 bases; junction bases not matched to a gene: 11. Germline CDR1 reads DFQATT; CDR2 reads SNEGSKA (reference sequence). This CDR3 region has 15 residues. The CDR3 sequence is CSASQTSGGRGTQYF. As DNA, the CDR3 is TGCAGTGCTTCCCAGACTAGCGGGGGCCGAGGGACCCAGTACTTC.

The table lists this clonotype with many counts. The chain links TRBV7-2 to TRBJ2-5, with D perhaps TRBD2 (5 bases). V was trimmed by 6 bases and J by 2 bases, leaving 10 bases between them. The CDR3 totals 13 residues. CDR1 is SGHTA, CDR2 FQGNSA, per germline. CDR3 in amino acids: CASSLAEQETQYF. In DNA, the CDR3 is TGTGCCAGCAGTCTAGCAGAACAAGAGACCCAGTACTTC.

The sample holds many counts of this clonotype. The chain employs TRBV24-1 and TRBJ1-1; D ambiguous. This CDR3 has 14 amino acids. Trimming removed 2 bases at V and 3 bases at J, with 9 bases between. Germline V gene sequence: CDR1 KGHDR, CDR2 SFDVKD. For the CDR3, the DNA is TGTGCCACCAGTGATTCAGACGGATACACTGAAGCTTTCTTT. Its translation is CATSDSDGYTEAFF.

Of note for this clonotype: The junction shows a germline mismatch at one end, possibly a read error. CDR3 DNA: TGCAGTGCTAGAGGAAGGAGACATAGCAATCAGCCCAAGCATTTT. This codes for CSARGRRHSNQPKHF. The chain uses TRBV20-1 and TRBJ1-5, with unresolved D. The CDR3 extends over 15 amino acids. Germline V gene sequence: CDR1 DFQATT, CDR2 SNEGSKA (reference sequence).

This clonotype came up many times. The rearrangement uses TRBV20-1 and TRBJ2-5, with D unclear. The germline V gene encodes CDR1 DFQATT and CDR2 SNEGSKA (reference sequence). The CDR3 totals 14 residues. V gave up 3 bases and J gave up 2 bases, with 13 bases separating them. The CDR3 DNA follows: TGCAGTGCTAGCCGGCCGGAGTCACAAGAGACCCAGTACTTC. It yields the protein CSASRPESQETQYF.

This clonotype has ten or more counts. The rearrangement uses TRBV6-5 and TRBJ2-5, with 7 bases identical to TRBD1. Germline CDR1 is MNHEY and CDR2 is SVGAGI. After removal of 6 bases from V and 5 bases from J, the junction contained 12 bases not matched to a gene. The CDR3 is made up of 15 amino acids. CDR3 sequence (DNA): TGTGCCAGCAGGAGAGGCGGAAGGGGGCTGGAGACCCAGTACTTC. It translates to CASRRGGRGLETQYF.

V gene TRBV19 combines with J gene TRBJ2-5; D remains unclear. Trimming left V 8 bases short and J 7 bases short, with 11 bases between. The germline V gene encodes CDR1 LNHDA and CDR2 SQIVND (reference sequence). The CDR3 covers 11 residues. The CDR3 loop reads CASSYGRTQYF. Written as DNA, the CDR3 is TGTGCCAGTTCGTACGGACGGACCCAGTACTTC.

This clonotype was counted many times. This sequence joins TRBV6-5 and TRBJ1-1; 8 nucleotides align to TRBD1. Per germline, CDR1 MNHEY and CDR2 SVGAGI. V lost 7 bases and J lost 5; bases outside the gene matches: 3. This CDR3 is 12 amino acids long. The CDR3 protein is CASMDRATEAFF. CDR3 nucleotide sequence: TGTGCCAGCATGGACAGGGCGACTGAAGCTTTCTTT.